The 25 T cell receptor beta chains below all came from one sample that was sequenced in a study of T cell responses to AZD1222 COVID-19 vaccine. Measured with immunoSEQ multiplex PCR; TCRdb has only the in-frame clones, and not every one. The profile shows under 60,000 clones, about 80% of them singletons. Sequencing used peripheral blood, obtained on day 0 of AZD1222 vaccination. Every receptor here comes from an adult in good health.

The chain couples TRBV5-1 to TRBJ2-2; no firm D call. Trimming left V 5 bases short and J 2 bases short, with 10 bases between. The CDR3 consists of 14 residues. Germline loops: CDR1 SGHRS, CDR2 YFSETQ. The CDR3 spells CASRDGANTGELFF. DNA for the CDR3: TGCGCCAGCAGGGATGGAGCCAACACCGGGGAGCTGTTTTTT.

CDR3 sequence reads: CASSPGGSQPQHF. DNA for the CDR3: TGTGCCAGCAGCCCAGGGGGCTCTCAGCCCCAGCATTTT. The chain uses TRBV7-9 and TRBJ1-5, with 8 bases matching TRBD1. The germline V gene encodes CDR1 SEHNR and CDR2 FQNEAQ (reference sequence). Trimming at V came to 5 bases and at J to 6 bases, leaving 3 bases not matched to a gene. The CDR3 runs 13 residues.

The chain links TRBV3-1 (or the pseudogene TRBV3-2) to TRBJ2-5, with TRBD2 matching 11 bases. The trim removed 6 bases at V and 5 bases at J, leaving 8 bases unmatched. Per germline, CDR1 LGHDT and CDR2 YNNKEL (reference sequence). CDR3 length: 15 amino acids. This CDR3 reads CASSPTSGSFETQYF. The CDR3 nucleotides are TGTGCCAGCAGTCCCACTAGCGGGAGCTTCGAGACCCAGTACTTC.

This clone was seen only a few times. The chain is built from TRBV29-1 and TRBJ2-4, with 9 nucleotides matching TRBD1. The CDR3 covers 15 residues. Germline CDR1 SQVTM, CDR2 ANQGSEA. The V and J ends lost 4 bases and 2 bases, in that order; junction bases with no gene match: 6. CDR3 sequence reads: CSVVADRGTKNIQYF. The CDR3 nucleotides are TGCAGCGTTGTCGCGGACAGGGGAACCAAAAACATTCAGTACTTC.

The genes are TRBV19 and TRBJ1-5; 12 bases fit TRBD1. Germline CDR1 and CDR2: LNHDA and SQIVND (reference sequence). The length of the CDR3 is 16 residues. V trimming: 4 bases; J trimming: 5 bases; junction bases outside the gene matches: 6. The CDR3 sequence: CASSRPGQGAYQPQHF. CDR3 coding DNA: TGTGCCAGTAGTAGACCGGGACAGGGGGCCTATCAGCCCCAGCATTTT.

The rearrangement joins TRBV4-1 to TRBJ1-1, with D possibly TRBD1 on 5 matching bases. This CDR3 is built from 17 residues. Trimming took off 0 bases at V and 1 base at J, with 15 bases between the two ends. The germline gives CDR1 MGHRA, CDR2 YSYEKL. CDR3 loop: CASSQDITTASNTEAFF. For the CDR3, the DNA is TGCGCCAGCAGCCAAGATATTACGACAGCTTCGAACACTGAAGCTTTCTTT.

V usage is TRBV19 and J usage is TRBJ1-2; unclear D gene. V lost 7 bases and J 8 bases, leaving 14 bases between the germline ends. CDR1 is LNHDA and CDR2 is SQIVND in the germline V gene (reference sequence). There are 12 residues in the CDR3. The CDR3 here is CASTDPPDGYTF. In DNA, the CDR3 is TGTGCCAGTACTGACCCTCCAGACGGCTACACCTTC.

This clone was found once. The chain carries TRBV14 and TRBJ2-5, with 7 nucleotides matching TRBD1. With 1 base clipped from V and 6 bases from J, the junction kept 8 bases outside the gene matches. There are 15 residues in the CDR3. Per the germline V gene, CDR1 is SGHDN and CDR2 is FVKESK. CDR3 sequence (DNA): TGTGCCAGCAGCCAAGCTACAGGGGTAGAAAAGACCCAGTACTTC. It encodes CASSQATGVEKTQYF.

This sequence joins TRBV2 and TRBJ2-7, with D perhaps matching TRBD2 (6 bases). The CDR3 covers 14 residues. V was cut by 8 bases and J by 2 bases, with 16 bases left in between. Germline V gene data show CDR1 as SNHLY and CDR2 as FYNNEI. CDR3 sequence: CASVGGAGPYEQYF. For the CDR3, the DNA is TGTGCCAGCGTAGGTGGGGCGGGACCCTACGAGCAGTACTTC.

The J gene is TRBJ1-2, the V gene TRBV6-2 or TRBV6-3; TRBD1 is a possible D gene (6 bases). Looked up from germline, CDR1 is MNHEY and CDR2 is SVGEGT. The V end lost 4 bases, the J end lost 4 bases, and 13 bases lay between the germline ends. There are 14 residues in the CDR3. In DNA form, the CDR3 reads TGTGCCAGCAGTTTGTCAGGGGTGCTCTATGGCTACACCTTC. This gives the protein CASSLSGVLYGYTF.

The genes are TRBV2 and TRBJ1-1; TRBD1 matches 11 bases. This CDR3 has 13 amino acids. Germline lookup yields CDR1 SNHLY and CDR2 FYNNEI. With V trimmed by 11 bases and J by 7 bases, 9 bases remained unmatched. The CDR3 region is CAGTRDRGGEAFF. CDR3 sequence (DNA): TGTGCCGGGACCCGGGACAGGGGGGGTGAAGCTTTCTTT.

The V gene is TRBV9, the J gene TRBJ2-7, with 8 bases identical to TRBD1. J was trimmed by 2 bases and V by 0 bases; bases with no gene match: 4. The CDR3 contains 15 residues. Per the germline V gene, CDR1 is SGDLS and CDR2 is YYNGEE. CDR3 loop: CASSVDWTGPYEQYF. CDR3 in DNA: TGTGCCAGCAGCGTAGACTGGACAGGGCCCTACGAGCAGTACTTC.

This chain uses TRBV11-2 with TRBJ2-2; the match to TRBD2 covers 9 bases. CDR3 length: 17 amino acids. Germline V gene lookup returns CDR1 SGHAT and CDR2 FQNNGV. V dropped 2 bases and J dropped 6; count of bases not matched to a gene: 10. The CDR3 bases are TGTGCCAGCAGCTTATTCAATAGCGGGAGAAAGCCCGGGGAGCTGTTTTTT. It is translated as CASSLFNSGRKPGELFF.

J is TRBJ2-7 and V is TRBV9, with D hard to call. CDR1 is SGDLS, CDR2 YYNGEE, per germline. Trimming took off 0 bases at V and 1 base at J, with 11 bases between the two ends. The CDR3 spans 15 residues. The CDR3, as DNA: TGTGCCAGCAGCGTAGATGACGGGCTATCCTACGAGCAGTACTTC. This codes for CASSVDDGLSYEQYF.

The chain joins TRBV19 to TRBJ1-2; 9 bases agree with TRBD1. Germline CDR1 reads LNHDA; CDR2 reads SQIVND (reference sequence). The J segment lost 6 bases and the V segment lost 7 bases, leaving 6 bases of the junction unmatched. The CDR3 runs to 13 residues. The CDR3 spells CASIPRTGDGYTF. The CDR3 DNA sequence: TGTGCCAGTATTCCCCGGACAGGGGATGGCTACACCTTC.

The chain joins TRBV18 to TRBJ1-5; TRBD1 matches 11 bases. The germline V gene encodes CDR1 KGHSH and CDR2 LQKENI. The CDR3 covers 16 residues. The junction had 11 bases not matched to a gene; V was cut back by 6 bases and J by 7 bases. The CDR3 region is CASSQGQGARGQPQHF. CDR3 DNA: TGTGCCAGCTCTCAAGGACAGGGGGCGCGTGGGCAGCCCCAGCATTTT.

This sequence joins TRBV2 and TRBJ1-1; D is possibly TRBD1 (5 bases). V was cut by 4 bases and J by 4 bases, with 13 bases left in between. This CDR3 has 14 residues. The germline gives CDR1 SNHLY, CDR2 FYNNEI. CDR3 amino acids: CASSGRGLGTEAFF. The CDR3 DNA reads TGTGCCAGCAGTGGGAGGGGTTTGGGCACTGAAGCTTTCTTT.

The V and J genes are TRBV11-1 and TRBJ1-1; D is uncertain. Germline V gives CDR1 SGHAT, CDR2 FQDESV (reference sequence). Trimming stripped 3 bases from V and 13 bases from J, with 3 bases between. The CDR3 is 8 residues long. The DNA for the CDR3 is TGTGCCAGCAGCTTGGGTTTCTTT. Translated: CASSLGFF.

A single count supports this clone. The chain couples TRBV13 to TRBJ2-1; D unclear. Germline assignment: CDR1 PRHDT and CDR2 FYEKMQ (reference sequence). The CDR3 is made up of 14 amino acids. Trimming removed 5 bases at V and 4 bases at J, with 12 bases between. CDR3 sequence reads: CASSPPRVYNEQFF. The DNA of the CDR3 is TGTGCCAGCAGCCCCCCCCGGGTGTACAATGAGCAGTTCTTC. Based on the CDR3 plus reference TRBV13 and TRBJ2-1, the full variable domain is AAGVIQSPRHLIKEKRETATLKCYPIPRHDTVYWYQQGPGQDPQFLISFYEKMQSDKGSIPDRFSAQQFSDYHSELNMSSLELGDSALYFCASSPPRVYNEQFFGPGTRLTVL.

The J gene is TRBJ1-5, the V gene TRBV7-8; TRBD1 matches 7 bases. The trim removed 0 bases at V and 6 bases at J, leaving 2 bases unmatched. Per the germline V gene, CDR1 is SGHVS and CDR2 is FQNEAQ. This CDR3 is built from 14 residues. CDR3: CASSLAQGGQPQHF. The CDR3, as DNA: TGTGCCAGCAGCTTAGCGCAGGGGGGTCAGCCCCAGCATTTT. Combining the CDR3 with reference TRBV7-8 and TRBJ1-5 gives the whole variable domain GAGVSQSPRYKVAKRGQDVALRCDPISGHVSLFWYQQALGQGPEFLTYFQNEAQLDKSGLPSDRFFAERPEGSVSTLKIQRTQQEDSAVYLCASSLAQGGQPQHFGDGTRLSIL.

This chain uses TRBV7-9 with TRBJ2-2; D gene ambiguous. The germline V and J ends were trimmed by 3 bases and 3 bases, with 5 bases remaining between them. CDR3 length equals 13 residues. The V gene's germline CDR1 is SEHNR and CDR2 FQNEAQ (reference sequence). This CDR3 is CASSFLDTGELFF. CDR3 bases: TGTGCCAGCAGCTTCCTTGACACCGGGGAGCTGTTTTTT.

This clone was seen only once. This rearrangement joins TRBV6-5 to TRBJ2-3; D is unclear. The germline CDR1 and CDR2 sequences are MNHEY and SVGAGI. The V gene lost 8 bases and the J gene lost 0 bases, with 12 bases spanning the gap. The CDR3 extends over 14 amino acids. CDR3 residues: CASGRLLSTDTQYF. In DNA form, the CDR3 reads TGTGCCAGCGGAAGACTTCTTAGCACAGATACGCAGTATTTT.

The chain carries TRBV7-2 and TRBJ1-1; possible D gene TRBD1, 5 bases. The CDR3 covers 14 residues. Trimming cost V 3 bases and J 5 bases, with 13 bases left between them. The germline gives CDR1 SGHTA, CDR2 FQGNSA. CDR3 protein: CASSLQGEWTEAFF. DNA for the CDR3: TGTGCCAGCAGCTTGCAAGGGGAATGGACTGAAGCTTTCTTT. Full variable domain (missing parts from reference TRBV7-2 and TRBJ1-1): GAGVSQSPSNKVTEKGKDVELRCDPISGHTALYWYRQSLGQGLEFLIYFQGNSAPDKSGLPSDRFSAERTGGSVSTLTIQRTQQEDSAVYLCASSLQGEWTEAFFGQGTRLTVV.

V is TRBV29-1 and J is TRBJ2-3; D unclear. CDR1 and CDR2 (germline): SQVTM, ANQGSEA. The CDR3 is 13 amino acids. V was clipped by 4 bases and J by 3 bases, with 11 bases between them. The CDR3 DNA follows: TGCAGCGTTGGAAGGGCAGGAACAGATACGCAGTATTTT. Translating it yields CSVGRAGTDTQYF.

V and J are TRBV18 and TRBJ1-6; 7 nucleotides align to TRBD1. The V segment lost 6 bases and the J segment 9 bases; nucleotides outside the gene matches: 8. This CDR3 spans 14 amino acids. Germline V gene lookup returns CDR1 KGHSH and CDR2 LQKENI. The CDR3 DNA is TGTGCCAGCTCCCCGGGACAGCAAGGTTCACCCCTCCACTTT. Translating gives CASSPGQQGSPLHF.